What follows are 15 T cell receptor beta chains derived from one specimen sequenced in a study of Ad26.COV2.S vaccination and SARS-CoV-2 variants. Regarding treatment: 19 received Ad26.COV2.S at low or high dose, single or two shots; about five received placebo; per-sample allocation not given. Each sample was drawn 63 days after the first injection (of vaccine or placebo). Sequencing was performed with immunoSEQ multiplex PCR; in TCRdb, only in-frame clones are kept and a portion is missing. The repertoire holds 350,000 to 600,000 clones, with nearly 90% as singletons. The sample in question was peripheral blood, obtained in a trial of Ad26.COV2.S vaccine versus placebo. Receptors originate from a person aged 18-65 years who received the Ad26.COV2.S COVID-19 vaccine or a placebo.

This clone appeared once. The chain links TRBV18 to TRBJ2-7, with 9 bases that match TRBD1. The CDR3 is made up of 14 amino acids. CDR1 KGHSH and CDR2 LQKENI come from the germline V gene. V lost 3 bases, J lost 5 bases, and 5 bases stayed unmatched. In DNA form, the CDR3 reads TGTGCCAGCTCACCGGGACAGGGCTCTCACGAGCAGTACTTC. This gives the protein CASSPGQGSHEQYF.

The chain has TRBV3-1 (or the pseudogene TRBV3-2) and TRBJ2-3; TRBD2 aligns across 10 bases. Per the germline V gene, CDR1 is LGHDT and CDR2 is YNNKEL (reference sequence). The junction had 6 bases not matched to a gene; V was cut back by 1 base and J by 2 bases. CDR3 size: 17 residues. The CDR3 nucleotides read TGTGCCAGCAGCCAAGGCTCAACTAGCGGGAACACAGATACGCAGTATTTT. It is translated as CASSQGSTSGNTDTQYF.

The J gene is TRBJ2-3, the V gene TRBV24-1; possible D gene TRBD2, 5 bases. Germline CDR1 and CDR2: KGHDR and SFDVKD. Trimming removed 0 bases at V and 1 base at J, with 7 bases between. CDR3 length: 15 residues. The CDR3 sequence is CATSDLGGGTDTQYF. The CDR3 DNA follows: TGTGCCACCAGTGATTTGGGAGGCGGCACAGATACGCAGTATTTT.

CDR3 sequence (DNA): TGTGCCAGTATGGGGTCTTACACAGATACGCAGTATTTT. It translates to CASMGSYTDTQYF. The chain carries TRBV19 and TRBJ2-3; D uncertain. V was trimmed by 7 bases and J by 2 bases, leaving 10 bases between them. Germline V CDR1 and CDR2: LNHDA, SQIVND (reference sequence). This CDR3 contains 13 residues.

The J gene is TRBJ1-2, the V gene TRBV29-1; TRBD1 aligns across 7 bases. CDR1 SQVTM and CDR2 ANQGSEA come from the germline V gene. The CDR3 consists of 14 residues. The V and J ends lost 1 base and 8 bases, in that order; junction bases with no gene match: 10. The CDR3 spells CSVEGRGQFQGYTF. The CDR3 bases are TGCAGCGTTGAAGGGAGGGGGCAATTTCAGGGCTACACCTTC. The full variable domain, its missing parts supplied by reference TRBV29-1 and TRBJ1-2, is SAVISQKPSRDICQRGTSLTIQCQVDSQVTMMFWYRQQPGQSLTLIATANQGSEATYESGFVIDKFPISRPNLTFSTLTVSNMSPEDSSIYLCSVEGRGQFQGYTFGSGTRLTVV.

This clone came up once. The CDR3 here is CASSQRTPSYEQYF. CDR3 nucleotide sequence: TGCGCCAGCAGCCAACGGACACCCTCCTACGAGCAGTACTTC. The chain uses TRBV4-1 and TRBJ2-7, with D tentatively TRBD1 (5 bases). The length of the CDR3 is 14 residues. V was shortened by 2 bases and J by 0 bases, with 8 bases between the two germline ends. Germline V gene lookup returns CDR1 MGHRA and CDR2 YSYEKL.

This clone was found once. The rearrangement uses TRBV7-8 and TRBJ2-7; 9 nucleotides match TRBD1. The CDR3 totals 14 residues. CDR1 SGHVS and CDR2 FQNEAQ come from the germline V gene. V trimming: 5 bases; J trimming: 7 bases; junction bases outside the gene matches: 9. CDR3 DNA: TGTGCCAGCAGCCTCCGGACAGGGGTAGGGGAGCAGTACTTC. Translating gives CASSLRTGVGEQYF. Full variable domain (rest looked up from reference TRBV7-8 and TRBJ2-7): GAGVSQSPRYKVAKRGQDVALRCDPISGHVSLFWYQQALGQGPEFLTYFQNEAQLDKSGLPSDRFFAERPEGSVSTLKIQRTQQEDSAVYLCASSLRTGVGEQYFGPGTRLTVT.

The chain links TRBV18 to TRBJ2-7; perhaps TRBD1 as D (6 bases). The CDR3 is 14 residues long. Looked up from germline, CDR1 is KGHSH and CDR2 is LQKENI. Trimming cost V 3 bases and J 5 bases, with 14 bases left between them. The CDR3 coding sequence is TGTGCCAGCTCACCTCGGACAGACACTAACGAGCAGTACTTC. It translates to CASSPRTDTNEQYF.

V usage is TRBV5-1 and J usage is TRBJ1-2; 9 bases agree with TRBD1. The CDR3 extends over 14 amino acids. The germline CDR1 and CDR2 sequences are SGHRS and YFSETQ. V lost 0 bases, J lost 10 bases, and 7 bases stayed unmatched. The CDR3 sequence: CASSLEGTGNIYTF. CDR3 DNA sequence: TGCGCCAGCAGCTTGGAGGGGACAGGGAATATCTACACCTTC.

The chain links TRBV11-3 to TRBJ1-1; D ambiguous. The V end lost 5 bases, the J end lost 3 bases, and 10 bases lay between the germline ends. Germline CDR1 SGHNT, CDR2 YENEEA. The CDR3 totals 13 residues. The CDR3 DNA follows: TGTGCCAGCAGCATGAGTTGGGACACTGAAGCTTTCTTT. Residues: CASSMSWDTEAFF.

The chain recombines TRBV7-9 with TRBJ2-7, with D perhaps being TRBD1 or TRBD2 (5 bases each). V lost 5 bases and J 0 bases, leaving 14 bases between the germline ends. Germline V CDR1 and CDR2: SEHNR, FQNEAQ (reference sequence). This CDR3 region has 15 residues. The CDR3 loop reads CASSRLGASSYEQYF. Written as DNA, the CDR3 is TGTGCCAGCAGCCGACTCGGGGCTAGCTCCTACGAGCAGTACTTC.

V and J are TRBV27 and TRBJ1-5; D perhaps matches TRBD1 (6 bases). V was shortened by 2 bases and J by 4 bases, with 15 bases between the two germline ends. The CDR3 contains 16 residues. Per germline, CDR1 MNHEY and CDR2 SMNVEV (reference sequence). The CDR3: CASSLRALQGNQPQHF. CDR3 in DNA: TGTGCCAGCAGTTTACGCGCGCTCCAGGGGAATCAGCCCCAGCATTTT.

CDR3 in amino acids: CASSVDLHEQFF. The CDR3 bases are TGTGCCAGCAGCGTAGATCTCCATGAGCAGTTCTTC. The chain has TRBV9 and TRBJ2-1; D remains unclear. V was clipped by 0 bases and J by 8 bases, with 6 bases between them. Germline V CDR1 and CDR2: SGDLS, YYNGEE. The CDR3 covers 12 residues.

The chain employs TRBV28 and TRBJ1-4; D not certain. CDR1 is MDHEN and CDR2 is SYDVKM in the germline V gene. V dropped 5 bases and J dropped 0 bases, with 7 bases sitting between them. There are 14 residues in the CDR3. The DNA of the CDR3 is TGTGCCAGCAGTCGAACATCAACTAATGAAAAACTGTTTTTT. It is translated as CASSRTSTNEKLFF.

The chain recombines TRBV11-3 with TRBJ2-5, with 9 bases lining up with TRBD2. V lost 5 bases and J lost 5; bases outside the gene matches: 24. Germline V gives CDR1 SGHNT, CDR2 YENEEA. The CDR3 is 20 amino acids. DNA of the CDR3: TGTGCCAGCAGCCTCTCGGCGGGGGGGCCGTGGTTGAGCCTCCGCGAGACCCAGTACTTC. Protein sequence: CASSLSAGGPWLSLRETQYF.